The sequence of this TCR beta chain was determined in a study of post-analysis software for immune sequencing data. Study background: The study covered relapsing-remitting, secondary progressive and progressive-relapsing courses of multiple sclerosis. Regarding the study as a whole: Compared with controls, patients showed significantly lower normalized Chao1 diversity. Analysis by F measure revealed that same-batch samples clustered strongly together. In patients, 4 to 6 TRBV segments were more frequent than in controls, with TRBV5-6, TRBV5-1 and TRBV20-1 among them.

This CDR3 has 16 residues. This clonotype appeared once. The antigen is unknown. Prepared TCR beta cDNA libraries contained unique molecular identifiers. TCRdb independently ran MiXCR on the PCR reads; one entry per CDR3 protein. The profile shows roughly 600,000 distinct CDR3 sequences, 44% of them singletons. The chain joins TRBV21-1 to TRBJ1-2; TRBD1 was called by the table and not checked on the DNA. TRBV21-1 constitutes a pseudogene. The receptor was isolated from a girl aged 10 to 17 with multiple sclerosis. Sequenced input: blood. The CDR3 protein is CASSKALWGAGYGYTF. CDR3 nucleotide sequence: TGTGCCAGCAGCAAAGCGCTTTGGGGGGCTGGTTATGGCTACACCTTC.